Reported below is one TCR beta chain. Germline CDR1 and CDR2: MNHNS and SASEGT. V was clipped by 2 bases and J by 8 bases; unmatched bases: 9. CDR3 size: 14 residues. How the authors handled the data: Amplification of reference gene primers was used by the study to estimate nucleated cell counts. The repertoire was sequenced with immunoSEQ multiplex PCR; TCRdb's copy has only in-frame clones and lacks some. V and J calls and clone size are copied from that table; D and trimming were computed from the DNA. The table shows about 260,000 clones, with approximately 80% occurring only once. The entry originates in a study of blood T cell repertoires in COVID-19.

This receptor was obtained from a man between 60 and 70 years old with acute or convalescent COVID-19. The sequenced sample was peripheral blood. The chain employs TRBV6-1 and TRBJ2-7, with 7 bases matching TRBD1. CDR3 protein: CASSEFNRGPQQYF. Here the CDR3 DNA reads TGTGCCAGCAGTGAATTCAACAGGGGACCTCAGCAGTACTTC.